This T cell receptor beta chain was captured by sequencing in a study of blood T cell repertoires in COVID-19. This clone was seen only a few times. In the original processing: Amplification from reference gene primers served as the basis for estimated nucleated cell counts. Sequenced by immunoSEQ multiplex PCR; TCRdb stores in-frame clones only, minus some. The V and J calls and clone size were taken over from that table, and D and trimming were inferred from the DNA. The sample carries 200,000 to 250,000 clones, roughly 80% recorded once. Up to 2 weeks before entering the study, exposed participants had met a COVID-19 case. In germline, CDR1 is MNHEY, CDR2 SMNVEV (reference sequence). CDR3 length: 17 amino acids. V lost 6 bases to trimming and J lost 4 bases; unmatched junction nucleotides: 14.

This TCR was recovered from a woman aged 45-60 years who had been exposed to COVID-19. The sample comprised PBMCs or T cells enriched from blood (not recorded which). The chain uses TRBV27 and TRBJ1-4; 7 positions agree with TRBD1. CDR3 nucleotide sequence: TGTGCCAGCAGCCGGGGACAGCCTCTCCTCCTTAATGAAAAACTGTTTTTT. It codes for CASSRGQPLLLNEKLFF.